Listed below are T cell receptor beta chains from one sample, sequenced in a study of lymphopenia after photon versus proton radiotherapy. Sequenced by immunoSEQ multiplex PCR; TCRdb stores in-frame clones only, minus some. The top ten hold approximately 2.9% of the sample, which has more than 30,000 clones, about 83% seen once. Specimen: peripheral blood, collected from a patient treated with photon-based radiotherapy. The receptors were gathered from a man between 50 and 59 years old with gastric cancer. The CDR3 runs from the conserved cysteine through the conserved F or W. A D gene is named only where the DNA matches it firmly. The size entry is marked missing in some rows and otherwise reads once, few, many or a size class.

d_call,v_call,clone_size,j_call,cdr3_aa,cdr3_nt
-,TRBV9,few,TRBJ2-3,CASSQGGRTDTQYF,TGTGCCAGCTCCCAGGGTGGCCGCACAGATACGCAGTATTTT
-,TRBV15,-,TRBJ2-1,CATSRASPRYNEQFF,TGTGCCACCAGCAGAGCCTCCCCAAGGTACAATGAGCAGTTCTTC
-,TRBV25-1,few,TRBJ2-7,CASGIYEQYF,TGTGCCAGCGGTATCTACGAGCAGTACTTC
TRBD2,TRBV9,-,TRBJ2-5,CASSVSTSGGLGTQYF,TGTGCCAGCAGCGTATCGACTAGCGGGGGCCTCGGGACCCAGTACTTC
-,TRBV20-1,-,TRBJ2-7,CSARDLSEQYF,TGCAGTGCTAGAGATTTAAGCGAGCAGTACTTC
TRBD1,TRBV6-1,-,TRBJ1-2,CASSAIRQGAAYGYTF,TGTGCCAGCAGTGCCATACGCCAGGGGGCGGCCTATGGCTACACCTTC
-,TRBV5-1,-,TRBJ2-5,CASSPGPFSVRETQYF,TGCGCCAGCAGCCCGGGGCCATTTTCGGTCCGGGAGACCCAGTACTTC
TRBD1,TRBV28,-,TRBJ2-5,CASSPMTGGAGETQYF,TGTGCCAGCAGCCCCATGACAGGGGGCGCCGGGGAGACCCAGTACTTC
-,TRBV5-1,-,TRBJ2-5,CASSLDGGRETQYF,TGCGCCAGCAGCTTGGATGGGGGGCGAGAGACCCAGTACTTC
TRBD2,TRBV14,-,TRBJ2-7,CASSQTRTSLYEQYF,TGTGCCAGCAGCCAGACAAGGACTAGCCTATACGAGCAGTACTTC